This T cell receptor (beta chain) was captured in a study of T cell responses to AZD1222 COVID-19 vaccine. Study-level results: Two AZD1222 administrations were followed by greater Spike-specific TCR breadth and depth.

Second doses were pooled across both intervals (about 4 or about 12 weeks). Data came from immunoSEQ multiplex PCR; TCRdb stores just in-frame clones and leaves some out. The repertoire holds approximately 140,000 clones, 90% seen once, with more than 3% in the top ten. As regards this clone: The antigen is unknown.

The CDR3 sequence is 16 residues long. Trimming pared 0 bases from V and 1 base from J, leaving 9 bases between. The germline V gene encodes CDR1 LGHDT and CDR2 YNNKEL (reference sequence). The input for sequencing was peripheral blood, taken 28 days after the second AZD1222 dose. The TCR comes from an adult who received the AZD1222 COVID-19 vaccine. This rearrangement joins TRBV3-1 (or the pseudogene TRBV3-2) to TRBJ2-2; maybe TRBD1 (6 bases). The CDR3 nucleotides read TGTGCCAGCAGCCAAGACCAGGGGTGGAACACCGGGGAGCTGTTTTTT. This codes for CASSQDQGWNTGELFF.